This T cell receptor beta chain is from a study of spatial heterogeneity in lung cancer. Overall study: Donors were roughly 70 untreated early-stage non-small cell lung cancer patients. Detection consistently captured more beta-chain sequences than alpha-chain sequences.

Described time point: blood at routine non-recurrence follow-up after resection. Tumor, nontumor lung or frozen PBMC supplied whole RNA that was sequenced unsorted. In this sample, this clonotype turned up a few times. TCRdb called the 5' RACE reads again in MiXCR, with one record for every CDR3 protein. The sample contains around 110,000 distinct CDR3 sequences, less than 15% of which appear only once. The germline CDR1 and CDR2 sequences are MDHEN and SYDVKM. CDR3 length equals 12 residues. V lost 4 bases, J lost 5 bases, and 8 bases lay in between. The receptor comes from a male donor with early-stage non-small cell lung cancer. Source: PBMCs, taken at follow-up. The chain joins TRBV28 to TRBJ1-1; D is undetermined. The chain's CDR3 is CASSSPLTEAFF. The CDR3 DNA reads as TGTGCCAGCAGTTCGCCGTTAACTGAAGCTTTCTTT.